Following are 17 T cell receptor beta chains from one sample sequenced in a study of cytomegalovirus exposure and HLA in healthy donors (dated by TCRdb to 2015 to 2018). Preparation of the library involved the immunoSEQ multiplex PCR assay. For the multiplex PCR, a mixture combining 60 forward primers for TCR Vbeta segments and 13 reverse primers for TCR Jbeta segments was used. TCRdb's version of the immuneACCESS table is confined to in-frame rearrangements and falls short of the full clone set. An unresolved V gene accounts for under half of the shortfall where checked; the remainder is of unknown origin. For this sample there are some 140,000 clones; 70% to 90% appear just once. Clones ranked in the top ten supply 1.5% of the sample. Sequencing input: PBMCs. These receptors all stem from a man aged 35 to 55 in good health and CMV-seronegative.

Only one count was recorded for this clone. The chain employs TRBV15 and TRBJ2-2, with D uncertain. Germline V gives CDR1 LNHNV, CDR2 YYDKDF (reference sequence). V gave up 0 bases and J gave up 5 bases, with 4 bases separating them. This CDR3 has 13 residues. CDR3 sequence: CATSRDRTGELFF. The CDR3 DNA reads as TGTGCCACCAGCAGAGATCGGACCGGGGAGCTGTTTTTT.

This rearrangement joins TRBV13 to TRBJ2-2; TRBD1 is a possible D gene (6 bases). The CDR3 sequence is 14 residues long. CDR1 is PRHDT, CDR2 FYEKMQ, per germline (reference sequence). The V end was cut by 4 bases, the J end by 3 bases, with 9 bases between. The CDR3 DNA sequence: TGTGCCAGCAGCTCTACAGGGCACACCGGGGAGCTGTTTTTT. Protein sequence: CASSSTGHTGELFF.

The table lists this clone with a count of one. A read error may account for a junction end that differs from germline. For the CDR3, the DNA is TGTGCTAGCAGCTCCCCTCGACTAGCGGGACCCAATGAGCAGTTCTTC. Translation gives CASSSPRLAGPNEQFF. The V gene is TRBV7-7, the J gene TRBJ2-1; 11 nucleotides match TRBD2. Germline CDR1 reads SSHAT; CDR2 reads FNYEAQ (reference sequence). The CDR3 covers 16 residues.

This rearrangement joins TRBV7-2 to TRBJ2-1; 9 positions agree with TRBD1. V lost 4 bases to trimming and J lost 6 bases; unmatched junction nucleotides: 10. This CDR3 contains 16 residues. Germline V lookup: CDR1 SGHTA, CDR2 FQGNSA. The CDR3 coding sequence is TGTGCCAGCAGCTGGGTGGGGGACAGGGTGGCCAATGAGCAGTTCTTC. Its translation: CASSWVGDRVANEQFF.

This clone has only a few counts. V and J are TRBV7-8 and TRBJ1-5, with D unresolved. Germline V gene sequence: CDR1 SGHVS, CDR2 FQNEAQ. The CDR3 covers 15 residues. The V end was cut by 0 bases, the J end by 3 bases, with 9 bases between. CDR3 loop: CASSLARQINQPQHF. For the CDR3, the DNA is TGTGCCAGCAGCTTAGCGCGGCAGATCAATCAGCCCCAGCATTTT.

The chain carries TRBV5-4 and TRBJ2-2; 8 bases fit TRBD2. This CDR3 comprises 17 residues. V dropped 3 bases and J dropped 3; count of bases not matched to a gene: 10. Per germline, CDR1 SGHNT and CDR2 YYREEE (reference sequence). The CDR3 loop is CASSWYPPGRDTGELFF. The CDR3, as DNA: TGTGCCAGCAGCTGGTACCCTCCCGGGAGGGACACCGGGGAGCTGTTTTTT.

The DNA of the CDR3 is TGTGCCAGTAGCCCAGGGGGGTACGAGCAGTACTTC. Its protein is CASSPGGYEQYF. The J gene is TRBJ2-7, the V gene TRBV19, with D possibly TRBD1 on 7 matching bases. CDR1 is LNHDA and CDR2 is SQIVND in the germline V gene (reference sequence). V lost 6 bases to trimming and J lost 4 bases, with 10 bases between them. This CDR3 region has 12 residues.

This clone was recorded only once. The V call is TRBV5-1, the J call TRBJ2-2; D is unresolved. CDR1 and CDR2 from the germline V gene are SGHRS and YFSETQ. The CDR3 spans 16 residues. V was shortened by 0 bases and J by 0 bases, with 9 bases between the two germline ends. CDR3 sequence reads: CASSLVPQTNTGELFF. As DNA, the CDR3 is TGCGCCAGCAGCTTGGTACCCCAGACGAACACCGGGGAGCTGTTTTTT. Supplemented by reference TRBV5-1 and TRBJ2-2, the full variable domain reads KAGVTQTPRYLIKTRGQQVTLSCSPISGHRSVSWYQQTPGQGLQFLFEYFSETQRNKGNFPGRFSGRQFSNSRSEMNVSTLELGDSALYLCASSLVPQTNTGELFFGEGSRLTVL.

The chain uses TRBV7-3 and TRBJ2-6; 7 positions match TRBD2. Germline trimming cut 8 bases from V and 4 bases from J; bases unmatched to any gene: 5. Germline CDR1 reads SGHTA; CDR2 reads FQGTGA. The CDR3 is made up of 14 amino acids. CDR3 DNA sequence: TGTGCCAGCGGTTGGGGGGGAGGGGCCAACGTCCTGACTTTC. This sequence encodes CASGWGGGANVLTF.

On this clone itself: Mismatch with germline at one junction end may stem from a read error. The chain recombines TRBV5-1 with TRBJ1-6; 10 bases are a match to TRBD1. CDR1 is SGHRS, CDR2 YFSETQ, per germline. The CDR3 extends over 14 amino acids. DNA for the CDR3: TGTGCCAGCGCAGACAGGGGGCTCTATTCACCCCTCCACTTT. This gives the protein CASADRGLYSPLHF.

This chain connects TRBV27 to TRBJ1-2; possibly TRBD1 for D (5 bases). The germline CDR1 and CDR2 sequences are MNHEY and SMNVEV (reference sequence). CDR3 length equals 15 residues. The ends were cut back, 2 bases at V and 4 bases at J, with 14 bases in the middle. This chain's CDR3 is CASSLRQGLPYGYTF. In DNA, the CDR3 is TGTGCCAGCAGTTTAAGGCAGGGACTACCCTATGGCTACACCTTC.

J is TRBJ1-6 and V is TRBV7-2; 9 bases fit TRBD1. Germline loops: CDR1 SGHTA, CDR2 FQGNSA. The junction had 6 bases not matched to a gene; V was cut back by 1 base and J by 5 bases. This CDR3 spans 17 amino acids. The CDR3 DNA reads TGTGCCAGCAGCTTAGGGGGGACAGGGTATAATAATTCACCCCTCCACTTT. Amino acids: CASSLGGTGYNNSPLHF.

The V and J genes are TRBV5-4 and TRBJ2-1; TRBD2 aligns across 8 bases. This CDR3 contains 15 residues. From germline, CDR1 is SGHNT and CDR2 YYREEE (reference sequence). With 0 bases clipped from V and 3 bases from J, the junction kept 2 bases outside the gene matches. CDR3 DNA sequence: TGTGCCAGCAGCTTGGCCGGGAGGGGCTACAATGAGCAGTTCTTC. It encodes CASSLAGRGYNEQFF.

This clone was detected only once. The chain joins TRBV11-3 to TRBJ1-2, with 7 bases aligning to TRBD1. V gave up 1 base and J gave up 0 bases; unmatched junction bases: 5. This CDR3 is built from 16 residues. CDR1 and CDR2 (germline): SGHNT, YENEEA. CDR3 bases: TGTGCCAGCAGCTTAGGACAGGGCAGGGCTAACTATGGCTACACCTTC. Protein: CASSLGQGRANYGYTF.

The chain joins TRBV11-3 to TRBJ1-1; D not certain. The CDR3 has 13 amino acids. V lost 2 bases and J lost 3, with 7 bases in between. Germline CDR1 SGHNT, CDR2 YENEEA. The CDR3 protein is CASSLNADTEAFF. DNA of the CDR3: TGTGCCAGCAGCTTAAACGCAGACACTGAAGCTTTCTTT.

This clone has only a few counts. The gene calls are TRBV7-2 and TRBJ1-5; no clear D. The CDR3 contains 14 residues. The ends were cut back, 1 base at V and 0 bases at J, with 4 bases in the middle. CDR1 and CDR2 (germline): SGHTA, FQGNSA. The CDR3 here is CASSLGRSNQPQHF. The CDR3, as DNA: TGTGCCAGCAGCTTAGGTCGTAGCAATCAGCCCCAGCATTTT.

The CDR3, as DNA: TGTGCCAGGTATCTTAGCGGGGGGACTTATTACAATGAGCAGTTCTTC. Translation: CARYLSGGTYYNEQFF. The chain links TRBV28 to TRBJ2-1, with TRBD2 identical over 10 bases. V shed 9 bases, J shed 4 bases, and the junction held 12 bases outside the gene matches. The germline gives CDR1 MDHEN, CDR2 SYDVKM. This CDR3 spans 16 amino acids.